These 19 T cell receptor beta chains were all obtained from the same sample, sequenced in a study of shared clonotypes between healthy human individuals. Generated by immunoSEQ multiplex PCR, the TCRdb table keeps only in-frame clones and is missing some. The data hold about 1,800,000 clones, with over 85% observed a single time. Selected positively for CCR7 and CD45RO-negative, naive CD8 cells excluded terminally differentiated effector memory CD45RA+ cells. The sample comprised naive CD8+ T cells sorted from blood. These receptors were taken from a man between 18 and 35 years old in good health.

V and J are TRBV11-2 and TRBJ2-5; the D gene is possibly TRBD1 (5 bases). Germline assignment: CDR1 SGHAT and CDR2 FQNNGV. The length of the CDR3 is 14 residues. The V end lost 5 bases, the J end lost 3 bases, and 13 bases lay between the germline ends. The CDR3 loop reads CASSLRQMKETQYF. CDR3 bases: TGTGCCAGCAGCCTAAGACAGATGAAAGAGACCCAGTACTTC.

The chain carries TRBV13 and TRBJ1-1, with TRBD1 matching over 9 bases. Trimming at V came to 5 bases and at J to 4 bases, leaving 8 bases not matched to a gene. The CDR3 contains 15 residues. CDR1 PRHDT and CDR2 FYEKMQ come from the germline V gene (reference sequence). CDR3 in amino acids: CASSEEGQGGTEAFF. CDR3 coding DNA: TGTGCCAGCAGCGAAGAGGGACAGGGCGGCACTGAAGCTTTCTTT.

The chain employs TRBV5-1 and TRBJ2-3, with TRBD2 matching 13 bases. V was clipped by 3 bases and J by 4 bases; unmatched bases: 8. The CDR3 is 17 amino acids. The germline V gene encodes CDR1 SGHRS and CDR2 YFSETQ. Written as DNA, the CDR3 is TGCGCCAGCAGCTACCGCGGACTAGCGGGAGTGGCAGATACGCAGTATTTT. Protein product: CASSYRGLAGVADTQYF.

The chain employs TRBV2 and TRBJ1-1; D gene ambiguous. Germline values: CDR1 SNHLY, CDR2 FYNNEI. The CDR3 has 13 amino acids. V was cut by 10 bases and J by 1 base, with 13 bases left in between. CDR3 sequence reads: CAIPASGNTEAFF. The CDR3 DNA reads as TGTGCCATCCCGGCCTCGGGGAACACTGAAGCTTTCTTT.

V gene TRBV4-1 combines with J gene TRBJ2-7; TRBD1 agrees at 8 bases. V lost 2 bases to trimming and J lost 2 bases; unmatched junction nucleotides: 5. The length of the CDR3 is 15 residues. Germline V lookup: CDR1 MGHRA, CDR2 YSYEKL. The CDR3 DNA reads TGCGCCAGCAGCCAACCGGACAGGGAAACCTACGAGCAGTACTTC. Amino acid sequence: CASSQPDRETYEQYF.

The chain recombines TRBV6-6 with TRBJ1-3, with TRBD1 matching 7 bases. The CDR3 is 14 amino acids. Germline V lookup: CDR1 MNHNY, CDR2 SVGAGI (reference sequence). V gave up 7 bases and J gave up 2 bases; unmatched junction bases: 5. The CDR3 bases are TGTGCCAGCACCCAGGGGACAGCTGGAAACACCATATATTTT. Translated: CASTQGTAGNTIYF.

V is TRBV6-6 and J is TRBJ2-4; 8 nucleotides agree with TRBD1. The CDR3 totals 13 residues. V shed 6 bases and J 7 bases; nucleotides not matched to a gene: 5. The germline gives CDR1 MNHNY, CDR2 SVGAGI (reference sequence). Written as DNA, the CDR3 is TGTGCCAGCAGAACCGGACAGGGCAACATTCAGTACTTC. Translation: CASRTGQGNIQYF.

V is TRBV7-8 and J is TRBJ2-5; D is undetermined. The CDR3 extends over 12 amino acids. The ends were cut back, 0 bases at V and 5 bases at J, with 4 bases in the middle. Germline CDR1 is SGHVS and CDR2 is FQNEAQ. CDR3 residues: CASSLASETQYF. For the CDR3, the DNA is TGTGCCAGCAGCTTAGCAAGCGAGACCCAGTACTTC.

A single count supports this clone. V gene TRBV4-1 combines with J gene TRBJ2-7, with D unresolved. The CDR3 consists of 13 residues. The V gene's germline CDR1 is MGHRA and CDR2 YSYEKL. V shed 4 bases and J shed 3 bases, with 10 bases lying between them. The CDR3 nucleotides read TGCGCCAGCAGCCCCAATTCCCACTACGAGCAGTACTTC. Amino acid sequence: CASSPNSHYEQYF.

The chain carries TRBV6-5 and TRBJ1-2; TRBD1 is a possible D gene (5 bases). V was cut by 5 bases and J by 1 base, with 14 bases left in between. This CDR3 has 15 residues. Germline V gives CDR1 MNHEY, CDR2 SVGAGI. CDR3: CASSANGDLNYGYTF. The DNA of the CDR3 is TGTGCCAGCAGTGCCAACGGGGACCTTAACTATGGCTACACCTTC.

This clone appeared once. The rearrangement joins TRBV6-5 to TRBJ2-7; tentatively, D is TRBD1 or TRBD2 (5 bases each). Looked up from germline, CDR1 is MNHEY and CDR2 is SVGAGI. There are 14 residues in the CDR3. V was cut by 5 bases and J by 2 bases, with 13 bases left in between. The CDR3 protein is CASSALGVPYEQYF. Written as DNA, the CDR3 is TGTGCCAGCAGTGCCCTGGGGGTCCCCTACGAGCAGTACTTC.

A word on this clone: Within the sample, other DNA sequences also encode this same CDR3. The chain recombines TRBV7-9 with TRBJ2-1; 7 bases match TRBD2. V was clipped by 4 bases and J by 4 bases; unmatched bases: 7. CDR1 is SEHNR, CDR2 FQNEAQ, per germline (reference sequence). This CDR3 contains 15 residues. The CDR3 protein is CASSSGLAEYNEQFF. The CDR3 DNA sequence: TGTGCCAGCAGCTCCGGGCTAGCGGAGTACAATGAGCAGTTCTTC.

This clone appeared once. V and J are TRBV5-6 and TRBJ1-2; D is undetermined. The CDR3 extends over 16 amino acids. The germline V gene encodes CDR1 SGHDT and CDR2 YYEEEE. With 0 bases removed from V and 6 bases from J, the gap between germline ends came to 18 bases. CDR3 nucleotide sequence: TGTGCCAGCAGCTTGGGTCCCCCTGCTACTAGGGATGGCTACACCTTC. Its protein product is CASSLGPPATRDGYTF.

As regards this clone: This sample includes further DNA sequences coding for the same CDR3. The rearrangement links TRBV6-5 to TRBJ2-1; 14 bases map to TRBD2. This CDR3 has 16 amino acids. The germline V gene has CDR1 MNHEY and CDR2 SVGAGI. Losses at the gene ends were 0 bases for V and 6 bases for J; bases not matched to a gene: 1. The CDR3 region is CASSYSTSGGANEQFF. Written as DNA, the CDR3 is TGTGCCAGCAGTTACTCGACTAGCGGGGGGGCCAATGAGCAGTTCTTC.

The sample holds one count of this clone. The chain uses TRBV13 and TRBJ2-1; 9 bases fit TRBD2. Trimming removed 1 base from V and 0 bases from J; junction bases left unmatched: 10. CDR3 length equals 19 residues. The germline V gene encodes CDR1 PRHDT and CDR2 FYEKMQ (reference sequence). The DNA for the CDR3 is TGTGCCAGCAGCTTAGAGGCAGCGGGAGGCCAGAGCTCCTACAATGAGCAGTTCTTC. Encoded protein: CASSLEAAGGQSSYNEQFF.

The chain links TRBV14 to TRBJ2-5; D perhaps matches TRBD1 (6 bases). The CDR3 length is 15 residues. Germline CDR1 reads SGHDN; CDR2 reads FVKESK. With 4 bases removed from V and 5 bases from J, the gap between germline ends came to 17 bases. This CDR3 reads CASSRNRDTRETQYF. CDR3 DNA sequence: TGTGCCAGCAGCCGAAACAGGGATACCCGGGAGACCCAGTACTTC.

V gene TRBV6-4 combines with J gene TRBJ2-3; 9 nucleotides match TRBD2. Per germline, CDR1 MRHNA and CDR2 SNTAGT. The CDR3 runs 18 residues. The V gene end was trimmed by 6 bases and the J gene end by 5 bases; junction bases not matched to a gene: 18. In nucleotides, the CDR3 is TGTGCCAGCAGCGACAAGGGGGGTGCGGGAGGGCCTCAAGATACGCAGTATTTT. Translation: CASSDKGGAGGPQDTQYF.

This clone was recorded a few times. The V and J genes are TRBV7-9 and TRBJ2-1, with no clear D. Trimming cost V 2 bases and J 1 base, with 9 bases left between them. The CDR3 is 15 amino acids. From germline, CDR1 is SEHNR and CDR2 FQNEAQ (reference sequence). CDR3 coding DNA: TGTGCCAGCAGCTTATCATTGGGGTCCTACAATGAGCAGTTCTTC. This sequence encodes CASSLSLGSYNEQFF.

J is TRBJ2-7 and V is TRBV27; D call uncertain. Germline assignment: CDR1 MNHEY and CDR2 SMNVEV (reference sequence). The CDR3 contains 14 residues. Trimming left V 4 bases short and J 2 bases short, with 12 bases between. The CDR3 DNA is TGTGCCAGCAGTTCTTCAGCGCTGGCCTACGAGCAGTACTTC. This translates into CASSSSALAYEQYF.